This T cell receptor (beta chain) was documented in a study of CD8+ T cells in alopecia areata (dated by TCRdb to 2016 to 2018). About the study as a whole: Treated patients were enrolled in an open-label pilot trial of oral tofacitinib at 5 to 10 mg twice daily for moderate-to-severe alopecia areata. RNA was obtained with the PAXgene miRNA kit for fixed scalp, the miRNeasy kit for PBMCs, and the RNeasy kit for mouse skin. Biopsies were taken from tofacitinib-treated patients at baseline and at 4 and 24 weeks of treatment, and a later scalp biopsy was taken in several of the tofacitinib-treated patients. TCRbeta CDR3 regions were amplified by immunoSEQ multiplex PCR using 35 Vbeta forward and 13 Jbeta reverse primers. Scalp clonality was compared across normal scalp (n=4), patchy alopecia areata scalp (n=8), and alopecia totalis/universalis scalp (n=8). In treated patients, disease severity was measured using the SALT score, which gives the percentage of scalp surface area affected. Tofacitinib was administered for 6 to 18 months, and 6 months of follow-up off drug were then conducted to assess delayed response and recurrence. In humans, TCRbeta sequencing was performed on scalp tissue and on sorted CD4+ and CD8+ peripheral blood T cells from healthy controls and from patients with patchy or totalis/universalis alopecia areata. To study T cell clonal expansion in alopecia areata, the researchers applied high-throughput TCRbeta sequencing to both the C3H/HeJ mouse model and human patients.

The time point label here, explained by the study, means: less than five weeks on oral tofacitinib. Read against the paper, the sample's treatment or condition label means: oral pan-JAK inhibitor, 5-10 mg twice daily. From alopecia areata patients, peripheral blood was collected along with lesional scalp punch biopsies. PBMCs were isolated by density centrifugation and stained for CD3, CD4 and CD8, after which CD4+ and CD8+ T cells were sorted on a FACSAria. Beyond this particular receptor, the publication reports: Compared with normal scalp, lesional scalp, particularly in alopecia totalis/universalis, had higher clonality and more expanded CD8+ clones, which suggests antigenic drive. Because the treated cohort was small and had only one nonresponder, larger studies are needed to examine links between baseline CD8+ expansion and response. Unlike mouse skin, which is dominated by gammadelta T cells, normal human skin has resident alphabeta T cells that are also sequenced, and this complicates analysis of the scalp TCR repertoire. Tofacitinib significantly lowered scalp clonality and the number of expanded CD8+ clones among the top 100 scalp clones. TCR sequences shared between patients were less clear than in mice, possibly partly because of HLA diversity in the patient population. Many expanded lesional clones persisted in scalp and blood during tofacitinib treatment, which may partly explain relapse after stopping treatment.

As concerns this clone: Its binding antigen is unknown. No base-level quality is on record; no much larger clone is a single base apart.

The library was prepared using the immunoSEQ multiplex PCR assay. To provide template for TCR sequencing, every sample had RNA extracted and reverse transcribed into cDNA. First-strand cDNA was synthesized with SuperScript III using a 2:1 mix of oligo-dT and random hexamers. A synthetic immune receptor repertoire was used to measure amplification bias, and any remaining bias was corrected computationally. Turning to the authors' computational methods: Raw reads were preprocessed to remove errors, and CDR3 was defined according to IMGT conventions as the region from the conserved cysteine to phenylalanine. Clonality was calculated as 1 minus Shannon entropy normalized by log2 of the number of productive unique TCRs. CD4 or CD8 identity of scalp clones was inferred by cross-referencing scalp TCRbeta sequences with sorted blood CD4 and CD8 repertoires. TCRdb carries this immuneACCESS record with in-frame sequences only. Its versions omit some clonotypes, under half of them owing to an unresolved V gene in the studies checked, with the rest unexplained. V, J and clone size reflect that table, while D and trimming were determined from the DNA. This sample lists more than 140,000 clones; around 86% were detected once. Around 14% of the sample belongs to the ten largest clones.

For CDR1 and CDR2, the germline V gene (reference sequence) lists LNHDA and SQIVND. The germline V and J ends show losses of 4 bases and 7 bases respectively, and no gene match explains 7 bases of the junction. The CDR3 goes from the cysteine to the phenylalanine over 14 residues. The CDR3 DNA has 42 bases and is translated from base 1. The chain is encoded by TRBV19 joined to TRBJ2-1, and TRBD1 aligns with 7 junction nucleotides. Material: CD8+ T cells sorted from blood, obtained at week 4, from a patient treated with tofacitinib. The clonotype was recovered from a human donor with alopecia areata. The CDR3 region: CASSTRQGWNEQFF. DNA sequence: TGTGCCAGTAGTACCCGACAGGGATGGAATGAGCAGTTCTTC.